This is a list of T cell receptor beta chains from one sample in a study of type 1 regulatory T cells. What these receptors recognize is not known. MiXCR was run by TCRdb on the reads, yielding one entry per CDR3 protein. The sample has some 22,000 distinct CDR3 sequences, 72% seen once. Sequencing was performed on cultured T cells, either the whole culture or a sorted T cell fraction (not recorded which). The receptors were gathered from a human donor in good health. The CDR3 runs from the conserved cysteine through the conserved F or W. The order of the fields is J gene, CDR3 length, V gene, D gene, clone size, CDR3 protein, CDR3 DNA. The D gene is left open where the match is weak. Some rows have no size entry. The others give once, few or many, or a class for an expanded clone.

j_gene: TRBJ2-5
len: 12
v_gene: TRBV20-1
d_gene: .
abundance: .
CDR3aa: CSATQVGETQYF
CDR3nt: TGCAGTGCTACCCAGGTGGGGGAGACCCAGTACTTC

j_gene: TRBJ1-5
len: 18
v_gene: TRBV6-5
d_gene: TRBD1
abundance: .
CDR3aa: CASSKQGTRRNSNQPQHF
CDR3nt: TGTGCCAGCAGTAAACAGGGGACAAGGAGAAATAGCAATCAGCCCCAGCATTTT

j_gene: TRBJ1-1
len: 14
v_gene: TRBV7-9
d_gene: TRBD1
abundance: .
CDR3aa: CASSAQGARTEAFF
CDR3nt: TGTGCCAGCAGCGCCCAGGGGGCAAGGACTGAAGCTTTCTTT

j_gene: TRBJ2-5
len: 17
v_gene: TRBV5-1
d_gene: TRBD2
abundance: .
CDR3aa: CASSLFGLAGGEETQYF
CDR3nt: TGCGCCAGCAGCTTGTTCGGACTAGCGGGGGGGGAAGAGACCCAGTACTTC

j_gene: TRBJ2-3
len: 15
v_gene: TRBV4-1
d_gene: TRBD1
abundance: .
CDR3aa: CASSHPGQITDTQYF
CDR3nt: TGCGCCAGCAGCCACCCGGGACAGATAACAGATACGCAGTATTTT

j_gene: TRBJ1-2
len: 12
v_gene: TRBV20-1
d_gene: .
abundance: .
CDR3aa: CSARDLNYGYTF
CDR3nt: TGCAGTGCTAGAGATCTAAACTATGGCTACACCTTC

j_gene: TRBJ2-5
len: 14
v_gene: TRBV5-1
d_gene: TRBD2
abundance: .
CDR3aa: CASSAGEGPETQYF
CDR3nt: TGCGCCAGCAGCGCCGGGGAGGGACCGGAGACCCAGTACTTC

j_gene: TRBJ2-4
len: 16
v_gene: TRBV6-1
d_gene: TRBD1
abundance: .
CDR3aa: CASSPDRAGGFNIQYF
CDR3nt: TGTGCCAGCAGCCCGGACAGGGCTGGTGGTTTTAACATTCAGTACTTC

j_gene: TRBJ1-4
len: 13
v_gene: TRBV4-2
d_gene: .
abundance: .
CDR3aa: CASSQALGEKLFF
CDR3nt: TGTGCCAGCAGCCAAGCCCTAGGTGAAAAACTGTTTTTT

j_gene: TRBJ2-4
len: 16
v_gene: TRBV13
d_gene: .
abundance: few
CDR3aa: CASSLRGQLAKNIQYF
CDR3nt: TGTGCCAGCAGCTTAAGAGGGCAGCTAGCCAAAAACATTCAGTACTTC

j_gene: TRBJ2-7
len: 15
v_gene: TRBV5-1
d_gene: TRBD1
abundance: .
CDR3aa: CASSQKVDRAYEQYF
CDR3nt: TGCGCCAGCAGCCAGAAAGTGGACAGGGCCTACGAGCAGTACTTC

j_gene: TRBJ2-5
len: 14
v_gene: TRBV5-1
d_gene: TRBD1
abundance: .
CDR3aa: CASSWTGIEETQYF
CDR3nt: TGCGCCAGCAGCTGGACAGGGATCGAAGAGACCCAGTACTTC

j_gene: TRBJ2-5
len: 15
v_gene: TRBV4-1
d_gene: TRBD1
abundance: .
CDR3aa: CASSQDPGQGETQYF
CDR3nt: TGCGCCAGCAGCCAAGACCCCGGACAGGGGGAGACCCAGTACTTC

j_gene: TRBJ2-5
len: 14
v_gene: TRBV6-6
d_gene: .
abundance: once
CDR3aa: CASSFPTSDGTQYF
CDR3nt: TGTGCCAGCAGTTTTCCGACTAGTGACGGGACCCAGTACTTC

j_gene: TRBJ1-2
len: 15
v_gene: TRBV5-1
d_gene: TRBD1
abundance: once
CDR3aa: CASSPNPGGDYGYTF
CDR3nt: TGCGCCAGCAGCCCTAACCCAGGGGGCGACTATGGCTACACCTTC

j_gene: TRBJ1-1
len: 13
v_gene: TRBV19
d_gene: .
abundance: .
CDR3aa: CASSMAVNTEAFF
CDR3nt: TGTGCCAGTAGTATGGCGGTGAACACTGAAGCTTTCTTT

j_gene: TRBJ2-2
len: 15
v_gene: TRBV12-3/TRBV12-4
d_gene: .
abundance: few
CDR3aa: CASSFLAAGPGELFF
CDR3nt: TGTGCCAGCAGTTTTTTGGCGGCAGGGCCCGGGGAGCTGTTTTTT

j_gene: TRBJ1-1
len: 14
v_gene: TRBV5-1
d_gene: TRBD1
abundance: .
CDR3aa: CASSSDRASTEAFF
CDR3nt: TGCGCCAGCAGCTCGGACAGGGCGAGCACTGAAGCTTTCTTT

j_gene: TRBJ2-5
len: 15
v_gene: TRBV6-5
d_gene: TRBD1
abundance: few
CDR3aa: CASRLRWGQGETQYF
CDR3nt: TGTGCCAGCAGGTTAAGGTGGGGACAGGGAGAGACCCAGTACTTC

j_gene: TRBJ2-3
len: 13
v_gene: TRBV10-3
d_gene: .
abundance: .
CDR3aa: CAINGGSTDTQYF
CDR3nt: TGTGCCATCAACGGGGGAAGCACAGATACGCAGTATTTT

j_gene: TRBJ2-1
len: 14
v_gene: TRBV11-3
d_gene: .
abundance: .
CDR3aa: CASSLDRHRNEQFF
CDR3nt: TGTGCCAGCAGCTTAGATCGTCACAGGAATGAGCAGTTCTTC

j_gene: TRBJ2-1
len: 17
v_gene: TRBV7-9
d_gene: .
abundance: .
CDR3aa: CASSLGFAGIMNNEQFF
CDR3nt: TGTGCCAGCAGCTTAGGGTTTGCAGGGATCATGAATAATGAGCAGTTCTTC

j_gene: TRBJ1-5
len: 15
v_gene: TRBV24-1
d_gene: .
abundance: .
CDR3aa: CATSDPRTGNQPQHF
CDR3nt: TGTGCCACCAGTGATCCAAGGACGGGCAATCAGCCCCAGCATTTT

j_gene: TRBJ2-1
len: 18
v_gene: TRBV18
d_gene: TRBD2
abundance: .
CDR3aa: CASSPGPSRGGSYSEQFF
CDR3nt: TGTGCCAGCTCACCGGGGCCGTCGCGGGGGGGCTCCTACAGTGAGCAGTTCTTC

j_gene: TRBJ2-7
len: 14
v_gene: TRBV11-3
d_gene: TRBD1
abundance: medium-sized
CDR3aa: CASSRGTGWEEQYF
CDR3nt: TGTGCCAGCAGCAGAGGGACAGGGTGGGAGGAGCAGTACTTC

j_gene: TRBJ1-1
len: 15
v_gene: TRBV19
d_gene: .
abundance: .
CDR3aa: CASRGGESLNTEAFF
CDR3nt: TGTGCCAGTAGAGGGGGGGAGAGCCTGAACACTGAAGCTTTCTTT

j_gene: TRBJ2-2
len: 15
v_gene: TRBV7-2
d_gene: TRBD1
abundance: .
CDR3aa: CASRLDRASTGELFF
CDR3nt: TGTGCCAGCAGACTTGACAGGGCTAGCACCGGGGAGCTGTTTTTT

j_gene: TRBJ1-2
len: 15
v_gene: TRBV20-1
d_gene: TRBD1
abundance: few
CDR3aa: CSASEPGQANYGYTF
CDR3nt: TGCAGTGCTAGTGAGCCGGGACAGGCTAACTATGGCTACACCTTC

j_gene: TRBJ1-1
len: 15
v_gene: TRBV7-2
d_gene: .
abundance: few
CDR3aa: CASSLEVTVNTEAFF
CDR3nt: TGTGCCAGCAGCTTAGAGGTGACAGTGAACACTGAAGCTTTCTTT

j_gene: TRBJ2-5
len: 14
v_gene: TRBV2
d_gene: .
abundance: .
CDR3aa: CASSGGVEGETQYF
CDR3nt: TGTGCCAGCAGTGGGGGGGTCGAAGGGGAGACCCAGTACTTC

j_gene: TRBJ1-1
len: 15
v_gene: TRBV5-1
d_gene: TRBD1
abundance: .
CDR3aa: CASRFYGRGPTEAFF
CDR3nt: TGCGCCAGCAGATTCTACGGCAGGGGGCCCACTGAAGCTTTCTTT

j_gene: TRBJ1-5
len: 14
v_gene: TRBV12-3/TRBV12-4
d_gene: .
abundance: .
CDR3aa: CASSLGLSNQPQHF
CDR3nt: TGTGCCAGCAGTTTAGGCCTTAGCAATCAGCCCCAGCATTTT

j_gene: TRBJ1-1
len: 16
v_gene: TRBV6-5
d_gene: .
abundance: .
CDR3aa: CASSYRQYSGDTEAFF
CDR3nt: TGTGCCAGCAGTTACCGCCAGTACTCGGGGGACACTGAAGCTTTCTTT

j_gene: TRBJ2-5
len: 13
v_gene: TRBV20-1
d_gene: TRBD2
abundance: .
CDR3aa: CSANLAGVETQYF
CDR3nt: TGCAGTGCTAACCTAGCGGGGGTGGAGACCCAGTACTTC

j_gene: TRBJ1-3
len: 15
v_gene: TRBV30
d_gene: .
abundance: .
CDR3aa: CAWIPPAGYGNTIYF
CDR3nt: TGTGCCTGGATTCCCCCGGCTGGATATGGAAACACCATATATTTT

j_gene: TRBJ2-2
len: 14
v_gene: TRBV30
d_gene: .
abundance: .
CDR3aa: CASVKSPNTGELFF
CDR3nt: TGTGCCTCGGTCAAGAGTCCGAACACCGGGGAGCTGTTTTTT

j_gene: TRBJ1-5
len: 14
v_gene: TRBV3-1
d_gene: TRBD1
abundance: .
CDR3aa: CASSVGQLNQPQHF
CDR3nt: TGTGCCAGCAGCGTGGGACAGCTCAATCAGCCCCAGCATTTT

j_gene: TRBJ2-5
len: 13
v_gene: TRBV5-4
d_gene: .
abundance: .
CDR3aa: CASSPGQRETQYF
CDR3nt: TGTGCCAGCAGCCCGGGACAAAGGGAGACCCAGTACTTC

j_gene: TRBJ1-1
len: 16
v_gene: TRBV20-1
d_gene: TRBD1
abundance: .
CDR3aa: CSASPGTGVMNTEAFF
CDR3nt: TGCAGTGCTAGTCCCGGGACAGGGGTCATGAACACTGAAGCTTTCTTT

j_gene: TRBJ1-1
len: 13
v_gene: TRBV6-2/TRBV6-3
d_gene: .
abundance: .
CDR3aa: CASRLDGNTEAFF
CDR3nt: TGTGCCAGCAGGCTCGACGGGAACACTGAAGCTTTCTTT

j_gene: TRBJ2-5
len: 13
v_gene: TRBV4-3
d_gene: .
abundance: once
CDR3aa: CASSYGQLETQYF
CDR3nt: TGCGCCAGCAGCTACGGCCAACTCGAGACCCAGTACTTC

j_gene: TRBJ1-2
len: 11
v_gene: TRBV7-2
d_gene: .
abundance: .
CDR3aa: CASSLVGGYTF
CDR3nt: TGTGCCAGCAGCTTAGTGGGTGGCTACACCTTC

j_gene: TRBJ1-3
len: 15
v_gene: TRBV27
d_gene: TRBD1
abundance: .
CDR3aa: CASSRDRASGNTIYF
CDR3nt: TGTGCCAGCAGTCGAGACAGGGCCTCTGGAAACACCATATATTTT

j_gene: TRBJ2-5
len: 14
v_gene: TRBV5-1
d_gene: .
abundance: .
CDR3aa: CASSLFRGQETQYF
CDR3nt: TGCGCCAGCAGCTTATTCAGGGGCCAAGAGACCCAGTACTTC

j_gene: TRBJ1-4
len: 15
v_gene: TRBV7-6
d_gene: .
abundance: .
CDR3aa: CASSLNWGANEKLFF
CDR3nt: TGTGCCAGCAGCTTAAACTGGGGAGCTAATGAAAAACTGTTTTTT

j_gene: TRBJ1-1
len: 14
v_gene: TRBV20-1
d_gene: TRBD1
abundance: .
CDR3aa: CSVQTGGENTEAFF
CDR3nt: TGCAGTGTACAGACAGGGGGCGAGAACACTGAAGCTTTCTTT

j_gene: TRBJ2-3
len: 19
v_gene: TRBV5-1
d_gene: TRBD2
abundance: .
CDR3aa: CASSDTMSGGWMGTDTQYF
CDR3nt: TGCGCCAGCAGCGACACAATGAGCGGGGGCTGGATGGGAACAGATACGCAGTATTTT